This T cell receptor (beta chain) originates from a study of radiation and T cells in renal cell carcinoma. Overall study results and limits: Dominant CDR3 motifs were more common in irradiated tumors than controls.

Data came from immunoSEQ multiplex PCR; TCRdb stores just in-frame clones and leaves some out. The sample holds about 16,000 clones, about 50% seen once. In germline, CDR1 is MDHEN, CDR2 SYDVKM. The length of the CDR3 is 17 residues. V was clipped by 8 bases and J by 4 bases; unmatched bases: 13. Treatment here: treatment-naive control, cytoreductive nephrectomy. Control samples are tumors resected by cytoreductive nephrectomy without prior radiation. As regards this clone: Antigen unknown.

Here the sequenced sample was tumor tissue, taken from a patient whose treatment was nephrectomy without radiotherapy. This chain joins TRBV28 and TRBJ1-5, with 11 bases that match TRBD1. This TCR derives from a man aged 40-55 years with renal cell carcinoma. The CDR3 nucleotides are TGTGCCAGCCAGATTGGGACAGGGGGACGGGCAAATCAGCCCCAGCATTTT. Residues: CASQIGTGGRANQPQHF.